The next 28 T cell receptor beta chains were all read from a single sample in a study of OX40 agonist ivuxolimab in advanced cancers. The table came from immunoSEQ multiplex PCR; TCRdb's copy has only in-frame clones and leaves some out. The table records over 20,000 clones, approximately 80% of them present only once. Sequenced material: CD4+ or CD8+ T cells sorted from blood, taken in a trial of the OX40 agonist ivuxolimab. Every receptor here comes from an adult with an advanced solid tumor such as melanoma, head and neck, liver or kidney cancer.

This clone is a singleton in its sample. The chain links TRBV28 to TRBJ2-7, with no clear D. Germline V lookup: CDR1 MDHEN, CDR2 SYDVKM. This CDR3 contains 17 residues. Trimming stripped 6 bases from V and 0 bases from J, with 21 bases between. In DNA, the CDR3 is TGTGCCAGCAGGCCACCCTCTAGGACGGGTTTCTCCTACGAGCAGTACTTC. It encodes CASRPPSRTGFSYEQYF.

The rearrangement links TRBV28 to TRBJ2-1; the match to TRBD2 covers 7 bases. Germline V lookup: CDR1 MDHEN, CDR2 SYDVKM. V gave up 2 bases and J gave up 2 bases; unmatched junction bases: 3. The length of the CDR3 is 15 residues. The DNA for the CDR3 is TGTGCCAGCAGTTTAGGGCTAGCGGCCTACAATGAGCAGTTCTTC. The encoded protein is CASSLGLAAYNEQFF.

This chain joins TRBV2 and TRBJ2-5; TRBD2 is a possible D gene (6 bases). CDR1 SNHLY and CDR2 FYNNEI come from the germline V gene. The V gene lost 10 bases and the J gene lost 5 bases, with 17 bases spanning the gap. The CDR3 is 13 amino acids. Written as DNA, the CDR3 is TGTGCCACCCGGGACTCCTCGGTGGAGACCCAGTACTTC. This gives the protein CATRDSSVETQYF.

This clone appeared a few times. The CDR3 DNA reads TGTGCCAGCAGTGGAGCGGGGGGGCCAAACACAGATACGCAGTATTTT. Translated, it gives CASSGAGGPNTDTQYF. The genes are TRBV28 and TRBJ2-3; 10 bases map to TRBD2. The CDR3 is 16 residues long. Germline V gene sequence: CDR1 MDHEN, CDR2 SYDVKM. Trimming cost V 5 bases and J 2 bases; bases outside gene matches: 7.

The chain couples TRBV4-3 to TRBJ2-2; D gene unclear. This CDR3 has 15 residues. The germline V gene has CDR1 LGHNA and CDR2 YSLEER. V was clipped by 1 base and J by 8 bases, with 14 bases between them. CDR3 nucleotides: TGCGCCAGCAGCCAAGGCGCCGCCCTTCCAGGGGAGCTGTTTTTT. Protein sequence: CASSQGAALPGELFF.

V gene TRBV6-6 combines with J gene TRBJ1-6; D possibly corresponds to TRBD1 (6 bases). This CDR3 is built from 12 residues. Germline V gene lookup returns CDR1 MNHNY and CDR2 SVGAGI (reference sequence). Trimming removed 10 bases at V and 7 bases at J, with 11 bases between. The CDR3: CATSTGNSPLHF. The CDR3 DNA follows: TGTGCCACGTCAACAGGGAATTCACCCCTCCACTTT.

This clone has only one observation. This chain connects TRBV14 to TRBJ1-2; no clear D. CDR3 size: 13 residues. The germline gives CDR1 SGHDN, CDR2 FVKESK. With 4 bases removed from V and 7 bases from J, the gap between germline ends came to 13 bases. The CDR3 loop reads CASSLNGMGGYTF. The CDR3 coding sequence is TGTGCCAGCAGCCTCAATGGTATGGGTGGCTACACCTTC.

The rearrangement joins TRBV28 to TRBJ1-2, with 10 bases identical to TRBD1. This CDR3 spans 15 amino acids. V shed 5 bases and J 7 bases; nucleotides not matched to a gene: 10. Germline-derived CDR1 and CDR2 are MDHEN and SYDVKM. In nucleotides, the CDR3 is TGTGCCAGCAGTACACCCGGGACAGGGGAGAGTGGCTACACCTTC. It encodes CASSTPGTGESGYTF.

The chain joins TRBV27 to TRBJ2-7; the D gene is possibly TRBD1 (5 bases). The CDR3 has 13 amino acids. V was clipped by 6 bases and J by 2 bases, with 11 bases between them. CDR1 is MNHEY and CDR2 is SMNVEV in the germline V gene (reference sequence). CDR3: CASSPQETYEQYF. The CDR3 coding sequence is TGTGCCAGCAGCCCACAGGAGACCTACGAGCAGTACTTC.

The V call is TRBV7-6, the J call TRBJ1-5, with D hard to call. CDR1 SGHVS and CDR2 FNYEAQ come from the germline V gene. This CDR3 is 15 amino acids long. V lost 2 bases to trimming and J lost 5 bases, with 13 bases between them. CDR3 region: CASSLSDGPYQPQHF. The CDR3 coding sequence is TGTGCCAGCAGCTTAAGCGACGGCCCGTATCAGCCCCAGCATTTT.

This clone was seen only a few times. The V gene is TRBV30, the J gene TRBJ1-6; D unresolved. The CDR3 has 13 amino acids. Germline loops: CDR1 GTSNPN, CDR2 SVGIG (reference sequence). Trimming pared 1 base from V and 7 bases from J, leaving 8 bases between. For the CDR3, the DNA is TGTGCCTGGAGTGGGACGGCAAATTCACCCCTCCACTTT. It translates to CAWSGTANSPLHF.

The CDR3 DNA reads TGCAGCGTCGGGACAGGCTTTAATGAAAAACTGTTTTTT. It encodes CSVGTGFNEKLFF. V usage is TRBV29-1 and J usage is TRBJ1-4; 8 nucleotides line up with TRBD1. V shed 6 bases, J shed 4 bases, and the junction held 4 bases outside the gene matches. This CDR3 spans 13 amino acids. Germline CDR1 reads SQVTM; CDR2 reads ANQGSEA.

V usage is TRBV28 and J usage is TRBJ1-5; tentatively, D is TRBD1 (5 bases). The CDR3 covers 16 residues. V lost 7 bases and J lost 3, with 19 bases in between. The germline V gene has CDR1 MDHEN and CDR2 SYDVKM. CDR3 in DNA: TGTGCCAGCACCTTTGCGGCGGGGGAACTCAATCAGCCCCAGCATTTT. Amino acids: CASTFAAGELNQPQHF.

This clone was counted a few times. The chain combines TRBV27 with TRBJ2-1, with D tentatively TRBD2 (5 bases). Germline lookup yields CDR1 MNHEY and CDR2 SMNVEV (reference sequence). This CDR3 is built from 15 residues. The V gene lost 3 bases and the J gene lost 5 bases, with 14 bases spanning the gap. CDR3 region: CASSLDSQRNNEQFF. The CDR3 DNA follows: TGTGCCAGCAGTTTGGACTCACAGAGGAACAATGAGCAGTTCTTC.

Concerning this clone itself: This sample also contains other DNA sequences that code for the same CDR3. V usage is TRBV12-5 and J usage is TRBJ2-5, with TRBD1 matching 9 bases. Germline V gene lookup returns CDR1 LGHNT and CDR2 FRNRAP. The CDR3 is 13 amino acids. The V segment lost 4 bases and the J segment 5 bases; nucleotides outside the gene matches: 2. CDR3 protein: CASGSGQGETQYF. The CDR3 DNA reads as TGTGCTAGTGGTTCCGGACAGGGGGAGACCCAGTACTTC.

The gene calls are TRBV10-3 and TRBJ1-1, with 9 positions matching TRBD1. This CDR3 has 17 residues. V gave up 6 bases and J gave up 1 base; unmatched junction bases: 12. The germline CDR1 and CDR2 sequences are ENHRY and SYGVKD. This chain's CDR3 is CAIRSLSTGGANTEAFF. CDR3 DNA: TGTGCCATCAGGTCCCTGAGCACAGGGGGCGCGAACACTGAAGCTTTCTTT.

The CDR3 loop is CASSADPRLAVAKNIQYF. As DNA, the CDR3 is TGTGCCAGTAGTGCCGACCCCCGACTAGCGGTAGCCAAAAACATTCAGTACTTC. The genes are TRBV19 and TRBJ2-4, with 9 nucleotides matching TRBD2. Unmatched junction bases numbered 11, after V lost 5 bases and J lost 0 bases. Germline V lookup: CDR1 LNHDA, CDR2 SQIVND (reference sequence). CDR3 length equals 18 residues.

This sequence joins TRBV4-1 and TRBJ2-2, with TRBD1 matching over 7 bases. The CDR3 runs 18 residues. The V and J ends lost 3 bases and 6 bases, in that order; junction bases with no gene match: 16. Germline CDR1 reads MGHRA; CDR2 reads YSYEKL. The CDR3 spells CASSHPPKSDRVAGELFF. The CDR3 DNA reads TGCGCCAGCAGCCACCCACCCAAATCCGACAGGGTGGCCGGGGAGCTGTTTTTT.

For the CDR3, the DNA is TGTGCCAGCAGCTTAGCAGGGATCACTGAAGCTTTCTTT. The encoded protein is CASSLAGITEAFF. V usage is TRBV7-6 and J usage is TRBJ1-1; D unclear. Per the germline V gene, CDR1 is SGHVS and CDR2 is FNYEAQ. Trimming took off 0 bases at V and 4 bases at J, with 6 bases between the two ends. This CDR3 comprises 13 residues.

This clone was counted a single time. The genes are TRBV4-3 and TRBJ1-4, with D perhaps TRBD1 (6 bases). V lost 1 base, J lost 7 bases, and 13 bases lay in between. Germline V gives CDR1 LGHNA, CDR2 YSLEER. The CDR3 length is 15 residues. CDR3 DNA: TGCGCCAGCAGCCAAGGAGGGGGGCGAATTGAAAAACTGTTTTTT. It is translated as CASSQGGGRIEKLFF.

The CDR3 region has the DNA TGTGCCAGCAGCTCCTCAATAGCATCTAGGCGGGCTTACAATGAGCAGTTCTTC. It codes for CASSSSIASRRAYNEQFF. The chain employs TRBV11-2 and TRBJ2-1, with a tentative D call TRBD2 (5 bases). The CDR3 runs 18 residues. V lost 4 bases to trimming and J lost 4 bases, with 23 bases between them. In germline, CDR1 is SGHAT, CDR2 FQNNGV.

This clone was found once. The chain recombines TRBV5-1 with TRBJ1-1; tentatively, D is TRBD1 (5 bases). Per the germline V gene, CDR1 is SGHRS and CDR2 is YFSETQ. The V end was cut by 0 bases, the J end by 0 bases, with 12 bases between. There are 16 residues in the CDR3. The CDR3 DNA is TGCGCCAGCAGCTTGGTTACAGGCGCCCTGAACACTGAAGCTTTCTTT. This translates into CASSLVTGALNTEAFF.

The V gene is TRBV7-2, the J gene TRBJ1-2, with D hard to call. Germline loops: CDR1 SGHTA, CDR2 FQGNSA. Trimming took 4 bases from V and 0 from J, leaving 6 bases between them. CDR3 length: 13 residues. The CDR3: CASSWQANYGYTF. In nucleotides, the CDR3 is TGTGCCAGCAGCTGGCAAGCTAACTATGGCTACACCTTC.

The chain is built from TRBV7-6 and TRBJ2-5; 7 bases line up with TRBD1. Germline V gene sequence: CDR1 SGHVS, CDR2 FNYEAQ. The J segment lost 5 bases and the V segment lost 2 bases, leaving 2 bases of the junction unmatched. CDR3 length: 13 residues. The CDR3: CASSLNRGETQYF. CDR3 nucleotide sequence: TGTGCCAGCAGCTTAAACAGGGGTGAGACCCAGTACTTC.

The CDR3 region has the DNA TGTGCCAGCAGTGGAGCGGGAAGGATAAACATTCAGTACTTC. As protein: CASSGAGRINIQYF. The chain employs TRBV28 and TRBJ2-4, with 7 bases that match TRBD2. Trimming took 5 bases from V and 6 from J; bases not matched to a gene: 7. Germline V lookup: CDR1 MDHEN, CDR2 SYDVKM. CDR3 length: 14 residues.

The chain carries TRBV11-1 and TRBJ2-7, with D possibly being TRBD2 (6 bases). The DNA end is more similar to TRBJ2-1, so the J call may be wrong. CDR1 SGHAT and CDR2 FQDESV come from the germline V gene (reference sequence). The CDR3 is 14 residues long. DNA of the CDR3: TGTGCCAGCAGCGATCCCTCCCGGGACTCCCAGCAGTTCTTC. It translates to CASSDPSRDSQQFF.

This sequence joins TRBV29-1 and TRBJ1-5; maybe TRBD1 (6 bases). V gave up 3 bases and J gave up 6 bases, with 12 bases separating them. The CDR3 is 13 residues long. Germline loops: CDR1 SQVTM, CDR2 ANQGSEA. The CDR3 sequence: CSVDIQGFQPQHF. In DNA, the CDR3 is TGCAGCGTTGATATACAGGGCTTTCAGCCCCAGCATTTT.

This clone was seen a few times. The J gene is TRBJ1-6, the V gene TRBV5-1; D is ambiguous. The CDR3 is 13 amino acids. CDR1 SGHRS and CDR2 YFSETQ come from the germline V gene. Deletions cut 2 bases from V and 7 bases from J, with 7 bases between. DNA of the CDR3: TGCGCCAGCAGCTTTAATGGGAATTCACCCCTCCACTTT. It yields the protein CASSFNGNSPLHF.